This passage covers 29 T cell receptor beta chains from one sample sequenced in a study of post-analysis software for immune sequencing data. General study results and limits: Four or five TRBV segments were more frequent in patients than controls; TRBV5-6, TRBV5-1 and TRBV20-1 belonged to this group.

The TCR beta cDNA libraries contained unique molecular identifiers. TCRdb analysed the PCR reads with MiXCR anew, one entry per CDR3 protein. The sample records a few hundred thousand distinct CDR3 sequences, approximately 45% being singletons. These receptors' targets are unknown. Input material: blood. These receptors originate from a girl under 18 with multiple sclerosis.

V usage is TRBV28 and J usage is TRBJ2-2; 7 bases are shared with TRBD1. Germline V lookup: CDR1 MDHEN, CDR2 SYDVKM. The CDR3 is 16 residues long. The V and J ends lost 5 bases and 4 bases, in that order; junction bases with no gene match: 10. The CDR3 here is CASSLRDSLLTGELFF. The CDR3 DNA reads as TGTGCCAGCAGTCTCCGGGACAGCCTACTCACCGGGGAGCTGTTTTTT.

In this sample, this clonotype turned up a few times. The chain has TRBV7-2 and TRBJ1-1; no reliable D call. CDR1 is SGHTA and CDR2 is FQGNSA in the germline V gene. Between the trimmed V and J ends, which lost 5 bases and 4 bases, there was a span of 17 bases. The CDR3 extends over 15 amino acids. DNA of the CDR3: TGTGCCAGCAGCACTGGGCCCACGGTAGGCACTGAAGCTTTCTTT. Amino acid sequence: CASSTGPTVGTEAFF.

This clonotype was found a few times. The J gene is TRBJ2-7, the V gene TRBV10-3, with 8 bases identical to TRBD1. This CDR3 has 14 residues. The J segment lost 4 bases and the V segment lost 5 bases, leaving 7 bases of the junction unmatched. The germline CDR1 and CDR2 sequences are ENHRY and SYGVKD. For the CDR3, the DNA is TGTGCCATCAGTCCCCGGACAGGGACGTACGAGCAGTACTTC. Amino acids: CAISPRTGTYEQYF.

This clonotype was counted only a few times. CDR3 loop: CASNRDSFQPQHF. The CDR3 DNA reads TGTGCCAGCAACCGGGACAGCTTTCAGCCCCAGCATTTT. V usage is TRBV7-8 and J usage is TRBJ1-5, with 7 bases identical to TRBD1. The V gene end was trimmed by 7 bases and the J gene end by 6 bases; junction bases not matched to a gene: 6. The CDR3 runs 13 residues. Germline V gene sequence: CDR1 SGHVS, CDR2 FQNEAQ.

CDR3 sequence reads: CSTQRTGEGEQYF. In nucleotides, the CDR3 is TGCAGTACTCAGCGGACAGGGGAGGGCGAGCAGTACTTC. V and J are TRBV20-1 and TRBJ2-7; 9 bases align to TRBD1. The germline gives CDR1 DFQATT, CDR2 SNEGSKA (reference sequence). Losses at the gene ends were 8 bases for V and 6 bases for J; bases not matched to a gene: 11. This CDR3 contains 13 residues.

CDR3 DNA sequence: TGCGCCAGCAGCTTCCAGAGCCGCTCCTACAATGAGCAGTTCTTC. Encoded protein: CASSFQSRSYNEQFF. The chain combines TRBV5-1 with TRBJ2-1; D not resolved. The length of the CDR3 is 15 residues. V was pared by 2 bases and J by 0 bases, with 9 bases between. Germline V gene data show CDR1 as SGHRS and CDR2 as YFSETQ. Full variable domain (outside the CDR3, taken from reference TRBV5-1 and TRBJ2-1): KAGVTQTPRYLIKTRGQQVTLSCSPISGHRSVSWYQQTPGQGLQFLFEYFSETQRNKGNFPGRFSGRQFSNSRSEMNVSTLELGDSALYLCASSFQSRSYNEQFFGPGTRLTVL.

The CDR3 bases are TGTGCCAGCAGTCAATTAAAGGACAGGGGGGACACCTTC. This translates into CASSQLKDRGDTF. V and J are TRBV28 and TRBJ1-2; 10 bases line up with TRBD1. The CDR3 loop spans 13 amino acids. V lost 5 bases to trimming and J lost 12 bases; unmatched junction nucleotides: 9. The germline CDR1 and CDR2 sequences are MDHEN and SYDVKM.

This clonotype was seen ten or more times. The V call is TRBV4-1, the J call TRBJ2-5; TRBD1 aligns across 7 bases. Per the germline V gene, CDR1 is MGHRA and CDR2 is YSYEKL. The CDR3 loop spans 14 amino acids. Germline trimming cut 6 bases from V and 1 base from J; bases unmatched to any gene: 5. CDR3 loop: CASSRDRAQETQYF. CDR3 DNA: TGCGCCAGCAGTCGCGACAGGGCCCAAGAGACCCAGTACTTC.

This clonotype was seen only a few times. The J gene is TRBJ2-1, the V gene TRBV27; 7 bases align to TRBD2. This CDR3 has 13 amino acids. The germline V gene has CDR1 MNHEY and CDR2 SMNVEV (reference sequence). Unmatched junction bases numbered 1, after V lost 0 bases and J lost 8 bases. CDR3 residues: CASSLSREHEQFF. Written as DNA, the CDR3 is TGTGCCAGCAGTTTATCGCGGGAGCATGAGCAGTTCTTC.

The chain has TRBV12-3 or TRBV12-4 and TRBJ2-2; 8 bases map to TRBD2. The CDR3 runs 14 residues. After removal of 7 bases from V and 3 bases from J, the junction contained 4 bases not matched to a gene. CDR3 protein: CASITSGDTGELFF. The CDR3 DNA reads TGTGCCAGCATAACTAGCGGAGACACCGGGGAGCTGTTTTTT.

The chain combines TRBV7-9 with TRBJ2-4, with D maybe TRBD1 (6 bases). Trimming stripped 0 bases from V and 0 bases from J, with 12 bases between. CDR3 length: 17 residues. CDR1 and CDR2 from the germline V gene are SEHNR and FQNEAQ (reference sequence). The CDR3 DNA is TGTGCCAGCAGCTTAGCCCTTGGACAGCGAGCCAAAAACATTCAGTACTTC. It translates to CASSLALGQRAKNIQYF.

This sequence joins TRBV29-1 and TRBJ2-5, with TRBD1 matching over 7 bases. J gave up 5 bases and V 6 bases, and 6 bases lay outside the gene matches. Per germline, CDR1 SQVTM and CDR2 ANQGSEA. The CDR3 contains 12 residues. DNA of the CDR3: TGCAGCGTAGGGGGACAGTGGGAGACCCAGTACTTC. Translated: CSVGGQWETQYF.

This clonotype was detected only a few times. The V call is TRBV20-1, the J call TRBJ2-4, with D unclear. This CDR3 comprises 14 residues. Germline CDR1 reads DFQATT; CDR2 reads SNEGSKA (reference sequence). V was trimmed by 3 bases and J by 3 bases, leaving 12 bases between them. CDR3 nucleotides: TGCAGTGCTAGGGCCACAGCTATCAAAAACATTCAGTACTTC. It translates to CSARATAIKNIQYF.

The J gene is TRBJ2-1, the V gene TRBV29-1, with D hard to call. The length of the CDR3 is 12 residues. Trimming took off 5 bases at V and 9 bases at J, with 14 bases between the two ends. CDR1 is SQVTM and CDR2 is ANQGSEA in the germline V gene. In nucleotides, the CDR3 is TGCAGCGTTCTTAAGATGGCCCGTGAGCAGTTCTTC. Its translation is CSVLKMAREQFF.

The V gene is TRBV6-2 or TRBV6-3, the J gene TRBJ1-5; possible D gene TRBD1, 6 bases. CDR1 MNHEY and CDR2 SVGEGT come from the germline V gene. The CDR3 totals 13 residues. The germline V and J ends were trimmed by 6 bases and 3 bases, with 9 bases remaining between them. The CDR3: CASRGASNQPQHF. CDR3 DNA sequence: TGTGCCAGCAGGGGGGCGTCCAATCAGCCCCAGCATTTT.

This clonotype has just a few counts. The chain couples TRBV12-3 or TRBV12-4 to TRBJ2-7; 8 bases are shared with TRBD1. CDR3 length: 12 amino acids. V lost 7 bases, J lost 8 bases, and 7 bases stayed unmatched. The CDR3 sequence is CASTEDRVKQYF. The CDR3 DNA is TGTGCCAGCACCGAGGACAGGGTAAAGCAGTACTTC.

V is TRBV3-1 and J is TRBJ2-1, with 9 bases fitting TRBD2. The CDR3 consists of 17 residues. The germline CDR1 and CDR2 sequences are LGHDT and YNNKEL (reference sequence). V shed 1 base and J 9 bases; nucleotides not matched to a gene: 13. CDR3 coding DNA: TGTGCCAGCAGCCAAGGGCGTGGGCCTAGCGGGACCGGTGAGCAGTTCTTC. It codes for CASSQGRGPSGTGEQFF.

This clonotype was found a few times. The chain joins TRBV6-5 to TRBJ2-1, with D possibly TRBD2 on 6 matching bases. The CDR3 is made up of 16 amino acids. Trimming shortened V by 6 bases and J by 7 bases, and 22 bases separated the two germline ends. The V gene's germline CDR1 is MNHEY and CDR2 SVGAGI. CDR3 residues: CASSRSEGGLGNEQFF. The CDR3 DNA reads TGTGCCAGCAGCCGATCGGAGGGCGGCTTGGGAAATGAGCAGTTCTTC.

The CDR3 reads CASSSRPRGASRGYTF. The CDR3 DNA is TGTGCCAGCAGCTCACGACCCCGGGGGGCATCTCGTGGCTACACCTTC. The chain combines TRBV7-3 with TRBJ1-2, with D possibly matching TRBD1 (6 bases). Germline V gene data show CDR1 as SGHTA and CDR2 as FQGTGA. This CDR3 spans 16 amino acids. V shed 4 bases and J shed 7 bases, with 22 bases lying between them.

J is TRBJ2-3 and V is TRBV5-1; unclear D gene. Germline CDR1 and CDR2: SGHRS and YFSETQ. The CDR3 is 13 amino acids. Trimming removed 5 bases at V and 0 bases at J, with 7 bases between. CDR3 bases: TGCGCCAGCAGACAAGTCAGCACAGATACGCAGTATTTT. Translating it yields CASRQVSTDTQYF.

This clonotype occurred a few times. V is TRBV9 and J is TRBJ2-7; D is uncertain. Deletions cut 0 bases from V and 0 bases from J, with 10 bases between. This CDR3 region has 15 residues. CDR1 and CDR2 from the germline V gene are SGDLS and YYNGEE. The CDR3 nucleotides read TGTGCCAGCAGCGTAGGGGCCGCGACCTCCTACGAGCAGTACTTC. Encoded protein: CASSVGAATSYEQYF. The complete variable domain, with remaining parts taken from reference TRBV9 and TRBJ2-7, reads DSGVTQTPKHLITATGQRVTLRCSPRSGDLSVYWYQQSLDQGLQFLIQYYNGEERAKGNILERFSAQQFPDLHSELNLSSLELGDSALYFCASSVGAATSYEQYFGPGTRLTVT.

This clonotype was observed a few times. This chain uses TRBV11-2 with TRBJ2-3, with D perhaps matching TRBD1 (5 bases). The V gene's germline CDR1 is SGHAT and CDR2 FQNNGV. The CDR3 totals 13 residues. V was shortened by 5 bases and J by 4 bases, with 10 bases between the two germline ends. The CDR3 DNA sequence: TGTGCCAGCAGCGACAGCAGGGCAGATACGCAGTATTTT. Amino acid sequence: CASSDSRADTQYF.

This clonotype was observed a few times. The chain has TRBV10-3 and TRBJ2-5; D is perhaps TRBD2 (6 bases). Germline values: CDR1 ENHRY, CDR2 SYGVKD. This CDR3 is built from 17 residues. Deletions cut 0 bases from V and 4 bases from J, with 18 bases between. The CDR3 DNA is TGTGCCATCAGTGAGTCTTCTAGCGAGAGGGTAGGAGAGACCCAGTACTTC. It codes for CAISESSSERVGETQYF.

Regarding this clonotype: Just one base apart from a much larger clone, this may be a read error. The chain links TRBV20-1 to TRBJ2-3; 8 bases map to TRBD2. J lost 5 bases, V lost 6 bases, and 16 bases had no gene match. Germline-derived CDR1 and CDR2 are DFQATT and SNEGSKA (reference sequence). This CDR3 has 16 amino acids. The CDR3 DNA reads TGCAGTGCACCTCATAGCGGGAAGAGCGGCGGAGATACGCAGTATTTT. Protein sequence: CSAPHSGKSGGDTQYF.

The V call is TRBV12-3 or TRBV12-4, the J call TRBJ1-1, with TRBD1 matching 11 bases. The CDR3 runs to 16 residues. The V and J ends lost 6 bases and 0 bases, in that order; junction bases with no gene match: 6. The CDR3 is CASRPPGQGVNTEAFF. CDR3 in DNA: TGTGCCAGCAGACCCCCGGGACAGGGGGTGAACACTGAAGCTTTCTTT.

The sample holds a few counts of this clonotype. This CDR3 reads CASSYSELETQETQYF. CDR3 nucleotide sequence: TGTGCCAGCAGTTACTCGGAATTGGAGACCCAAGAGACCCAGTACTTC. The rearrangement uses TRBV6-2 or TRBV6-3 and TRBJ2-5, with D unresolved. Deletions cut 0 bases from V and 1 base from J, with 12 bases between. The germline gives CDR1 MNHEY, CDR2 SVGEGT. This CDR3 has 16 residues.

The CDR3 is CASSQDVYNEQFF. CDR3 nucleotides: TGTGCCAGCAGCCAAGATGTGTACAATGAGCAGTTCTTC. J is TRBJ2-1 and V is TRBV4-2; no reliable D call. The germline gives CDR1 LGHNA, CDR2 YNFKEQ. CDR3 size: 13 residues. Trimming stripped 0 bases from V and 4 bases from J, with 4 bases between.

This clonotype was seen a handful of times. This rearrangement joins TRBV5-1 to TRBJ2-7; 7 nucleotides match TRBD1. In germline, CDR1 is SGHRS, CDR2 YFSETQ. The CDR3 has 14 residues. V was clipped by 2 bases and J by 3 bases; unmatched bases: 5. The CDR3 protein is CASSFPGQSYEQYF. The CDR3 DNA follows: TGCGCCAGCAGCTTTCCGGGACAGAGCTACGAGCAGTACTTC.

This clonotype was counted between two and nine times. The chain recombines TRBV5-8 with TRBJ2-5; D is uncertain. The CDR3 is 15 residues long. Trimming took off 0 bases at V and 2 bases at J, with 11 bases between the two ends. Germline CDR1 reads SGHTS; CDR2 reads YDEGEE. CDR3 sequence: CASSLVARSQETQYF. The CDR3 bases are TGTGCCAGCAGCTTGGTGGCTAGAAGTCAAGAGACCCAGTACTTC.